The TCR beta chain described here comes from a study of identical twins (dated by TCRdb to between 2015 and 2016). Looking at the study overall: To test whether fetal clonotypes persist, the study used deep sequencing on TCR alpha and beta repertoires from monozygotic twins, unrelated adults of various ages, and cord blood. Replicate twin experiments were performed at different times using different library preparation protocols to rule out contamination. Broad study findings and their caveats: Because the same donors could not be followed over many years, conclusions were based on cross-sectional statistical analysis. Recombination models systematically underestimated out-of-frame TCR alpha sharing in monozygotic twins but agreed with sharing between unrelated individuals. Abundant cord blood beta clonotypes had fewer insertions, young adult naive repertoires showed a similar but weaker trend, and memory repertoires showed no such trend. In beta out-of-frame sequences, excess twin sharing was weaker, because having fewer shared sequences lowered the signal-to-noise ratio. Out-of-frame TCR alpha sequences shared between twins showed an excess of low generation-probability sequences compared with coincidental sharing between unrelated individuals. Zero-insertion analyses could be partly confounded by invariant T cells such as MAIT and iNKT, though diverse VJ usage argued against such confounding for most clonotypes.

With respect to this clonotype: No antigen is known for it. No much larger clone exists at a distance of one base, and base qualities are not known.

After removal of 4 bases from V and 3 bases from J, the junction retains 9 bases not matched to a gene. The CDR3 starts with the cysteine, ends with the phenylalanine, and has 16 residues. Just CDR3 DNA is preserved here, 48 bases in frame from base 1. Based on the germline V gene, the CDR1 and CDR2 sequences are SGHRS and YFSETQ. The library was produced with 5' RACE. Reads for this sample came from an Illumina HiSeq 2000. A universal primer binding site was introduced by template switching, and a unique molecular identifier was present in the final cDNA, enabling accurate counting of TCR cDNA molecules. Specific primers in the conserved constant-segment region were used to synthesize first-strand cDNA for TCR alpha and beta chains. Each cDNA library was double barcoded, with a SMART-Mk sample barcode plus Illumina barcodes, to control for contamination. TruSeq adapter sequences along with Illumina sample barcodes were introduced in two successive PCR steps. The Illumina HiSeq platform was used with custom primers to sequence TCR alpha and beta cDNA libraries. The authors' pipeline ran thus. Unique molecular identifiers were extracted from raw reads with MiGEC, and CDR3 positions were determined with MiXCR. For each individual, recombination models were inferred using an EM algorithm with the repgenHMM and IGoR tools. The analysis of shared clonotypes was done with the tcR package in R, with sharing normalized by the product of cloneset sizes. To study raw recombination without the effects of thymic and clonal selection, out-of-frame nonproductive sequences were analyzed. TCRdb applied fastp at Q25 and MiXCR to the public reads, then kept only in-frame beta chains. Rows matching on CDR3 protein sequence are summarized as one entry with the most common DNA and genes. TCRdb's processing, not the study's, gives the V and J calls here. The sample yields 450,000 to 650,000 distinct CDR3 sequences; 7.5% to 10% were counted once. Under 3.5% of the sample is taken by the ten largest.

Every donor was a healthy Caucasian. The twin cohort consisted of three pairs of female monozygotic twins, all aged about 18 to 29 years. Peripheral blood mononuclear cells were used as the source from which RNA for TCR libraries was isolated. The data were also submitted as part of a second study, on yellow fever vaccine responses in identical twins. As that second study puts it: According to the authors, in identical twins the way T cells responded to vaccination appeared partly convergent and partly personalized. In identical twins, the study followed T cell clones that responded to the vaccine with precision.

The source material was PBMCs. The sequence came from a woman aged 18-35 years in good health. The rearrangement combines TRBV5-1 with TRBJ2-1; 8 bases in the middle match TRBD2. The bases are TGCGCCAGCAGCGGAGGACGGGGGGGCGACTACAATGAGCAGTTCTTC. Its translation is CASSGGRGGDYNEQFF.